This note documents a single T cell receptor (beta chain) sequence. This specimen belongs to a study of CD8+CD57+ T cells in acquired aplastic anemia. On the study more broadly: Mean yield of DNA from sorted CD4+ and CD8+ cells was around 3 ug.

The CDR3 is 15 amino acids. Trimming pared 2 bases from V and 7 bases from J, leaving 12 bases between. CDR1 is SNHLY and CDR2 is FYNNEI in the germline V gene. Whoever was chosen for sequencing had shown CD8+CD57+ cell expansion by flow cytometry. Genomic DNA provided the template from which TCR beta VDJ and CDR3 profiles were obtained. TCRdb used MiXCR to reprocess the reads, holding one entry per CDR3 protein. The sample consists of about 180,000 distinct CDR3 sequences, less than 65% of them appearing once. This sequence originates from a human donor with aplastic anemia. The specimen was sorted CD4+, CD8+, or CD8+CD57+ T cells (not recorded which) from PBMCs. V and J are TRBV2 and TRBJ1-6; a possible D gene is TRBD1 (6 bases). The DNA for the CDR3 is TGTGCCAGCAGTGAAAAGGGGGTTTACAATTCACCCCTCCACTTT. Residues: CASSEKGVYNSPLHF.